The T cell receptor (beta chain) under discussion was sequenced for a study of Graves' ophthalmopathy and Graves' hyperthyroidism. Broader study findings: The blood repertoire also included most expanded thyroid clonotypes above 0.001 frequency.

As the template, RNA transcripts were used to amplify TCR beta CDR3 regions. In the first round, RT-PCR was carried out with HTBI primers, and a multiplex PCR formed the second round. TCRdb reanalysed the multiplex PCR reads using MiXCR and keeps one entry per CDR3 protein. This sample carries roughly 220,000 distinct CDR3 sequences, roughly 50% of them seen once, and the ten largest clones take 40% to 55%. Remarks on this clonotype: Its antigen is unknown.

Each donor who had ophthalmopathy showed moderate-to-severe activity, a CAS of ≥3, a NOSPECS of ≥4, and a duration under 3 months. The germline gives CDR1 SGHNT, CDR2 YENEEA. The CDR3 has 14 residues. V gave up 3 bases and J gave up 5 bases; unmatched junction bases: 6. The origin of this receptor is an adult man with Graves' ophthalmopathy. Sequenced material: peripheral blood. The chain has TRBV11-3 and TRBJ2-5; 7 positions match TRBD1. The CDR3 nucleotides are TGTGCCAGCAGCTTGACAGGGACCGGGGAGACCCAGTACTTC. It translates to CASSLTGTGETQYF.